Listed below are T cell receptor beta chains from one sample, sequenced in a study of cytomegalovirus exposure and HLA in healthy donors. Assay used: immunoSEQ multiplex PCR; TCRdb lists only in-frame clones, some missing. The repertoire holds 150,000 to 200,000 clones, with around four fifths as singletons. The sequenced sample was PBMCs. These receptors all come from a man aged 18 to 30 in good health and CMV-seropositive. Each CDR3 is given with its conserved first and last residue.

V: TRBV28
J: TRBJ2-7
CDR3: CATLEGLIYEQYF

V: TRBV28
J: TRBJ1-3
CDR3: CASRRDISGNTIYF

V: TRBV28
J: TRBJ2-1
CDR3: CASSFRTSNEQFF

V: TRBV5-4
J: TRBJ2-2
CDR3: CASSRGTGANTGELFF

V: TRBV6-5
J: TRBJ2-3
CDR3: CASGESGTQYF

V: TRBV18
J: TRBJ1-1
CDR3: CASSPQTGTEAFF

V: TRBV10-3
J: TRBJ2-1
CDR3: CAISESRDSSYNEQFF

V: TRBV7-9
J: TRBJ2-3
CDR3: CASSSTSGRAGGTDTQYF

V: TRBV6-1
J: TRBJ2-3
CDR3: CASSAHRDRVTDTQYF

V: TRBV21-1
J: TRBJ2-2
CDR3: CASSKQAGQVGGELFF

V: TRBV28
J: -
CDR3: CASSRSEQYF

V: TRBV5-1
J: TRBJ2-7
CDR3: CASSLYRDRGNYEQYF

V: TRBV27
J: TRBJ1-5
CDR3: CASSPTPPGWQPQHF

V: TRBV5-1
J: TRBJ2-1
CDR3: CASSFSGTGNEQFF

V: TRBV5-5
J: TRBJ2-7
CDR3: CASSFGGNRPGEQYF

V: TRBV7-8
J: TRBJ1-2
CDR3: CASSLASRAGGYGYTF

V: TRBV5-1
J: TRBJ1-5
CDR3: CASSLAGQGNQPQHF

V: TRBV7-7
J: TRBJ2-2
CDR3: CASSLAVGVTGELFF

V: TRBV7-9
J: TRBJ1-4
CDR3: CASSSGTGDEKLFF

V: TRBV19
J: TRBJ1-3
CDR3: CASSIGTGAGNTIYF

V: TRBV18
J: TRBJ2-5
CDR3: CASSQGFLETQYF

V: TRBV11-2
J: TRBJ2-7
CDR3: CASSSITGGPFYEQYF

V: TRBV7-8
J: TRBJ2-2
CDR3: CASRLQNEGSGELFF

V: TRBV29-1
J: TRBJ2-7
CDR3: CSVEGGQGAREQYF

V: TRBV10-3
J: TRBJ1-1
CDR3: CAISESGRNTEAFF

V: TRBV28
J: TRBJ2-3
CDR3: CASSLLGLAGVPDTQYF

V: TRBV9
J: TRBJ1-2
CDR3: CASSGFQGSDGYTF

V: TRBV18
J: TRBJ2-7
CDR3: CASSSDYTYEQYF

V: TRBV13
J: TRBJ2-2
CDR3: CASRGRRDRENTGELFF

V: TRBV28
J: TRBJ1-1
CDR3: CASRYRGHTEAFF

V: TRBV4-1
J: TRBJ2-7
CDR3: CASSQDKNKGRGPFEQYF

V: TRBV18
J: TRBJ2-7
CDR3: CASSPPGLAYEQYF

V: TRBV19
J: TRBJ2-4
CDR3: CASSIGEGPKNIQYF

V: TRBV6-1
J: TRBJ2-5
CDR3: CASTRQSQETQYF

V: TRBV6-1
J: TRBJ2-7
CDR3: CASSEPTGGPYEQYF

V: TRBV7-9
J: TRBJ2-2
CDR3: CASSFSGGRNAGELFF

V: TRBV19
J: TRBJ1-2
CDR3: CASSLQDTPYGYTF

V: TRBV4-1
J: TRBJ1-1
CDR3: CASSQEAGGYTEAFF

V: TRBV2
J: TRBJ2-3
CDR3: CASSEHILASDTQYF

V: TRBV6-1
J: TRBJ2-7
CDR3: CASNSVGGGSYEQYF

V: TRBV7-8
J: TRBJ2-7
CDR3: CASSFHRDMTYEQYF

V: TRBV2
J: TRBJ2-7
CDR3: CASSELSGSSYEQYF

V: TRBV7-2
J: TRBJ1-2
CDR3: CASSFSIGQGRDYGYTF

V: TRBV4-3
J: TRBJ1-1
CDR3: CASSRGGLGTEAFF

V: TRBV28
J: TRBJ1-2
CDR3: CASIGTPLSQGGFYGYTF

V: TRBV18
J: TRBJ1-1
CDR3: CASSQTQLNTEAFF

V: TRBV29-1
J: TRBJ1-1
CDR3: CSVEQGAGAEAFF

V: TRBV18
J: TRBJ1-1
CDR3: CASSPVGSGTEAFF

V: TRBV7-2
J: TRBJ2-7
CDR3: CASSPGLAGKPWPYEQYF

V: TRBV5-1
J: TRBJ2-7
CDR3: CASSLEGARNEQYF

V: TRBV13
J: TRBJ1-1
CDR3: CASSLGSHRGGTEAFF

V: TRBV4-1
J: TRBJ1-1
CDR3: CASSQETNQILNTEAFF

V: TRBV6-5
J: TRBJ2-1
CDR3: CASSYTETRNEQFF

V: TRBV5-4
J: TRBJ2-7
CDR3: CASSLTGITYEQYF

V: TRBV2
J: -
CDR3: CASRGDRDEQYF

V: TRBV19
J: TRBJ2-7
CDR3: CASSIQQGYEQYF